These 6 T cell receptor beta chains share one sample of origin, sequenced in a study of blood T cells in healthy people across ages. With a J-beta primer mix and a sample-barcoded 5' primer, a second PCR ran about 6 to 11 cycles. MiXCR was run by TCRdb on the 5' RACE reads, yielding one entry per CDR3 protein. The sample comprises 850,000 to 1,000,000 distinct CDR3 sequences, under 50% of which are singletons, and about an eighth rests with the top ten. The specimen sequenced was blood. All receptors come from a man aged 25 to 40 in good health.

The V call is TRBV7-2, the J call TRBJ1-5, with TRBD1 matching over 7 bases. The CDR3 consists of 15 residues. The junction had 6 bases not matched to a gene; V was cut back by 1 base and J by 6 bases. The germline V gene encodes CDR1 SGHTA and CDR2 FQGNSA. The CDR3 DNA sequence: TGTGCCAGCAGCTTAGTCACAGGGGCTACTCAGCCCCAGCATTTT. It encodes CASSLVTGATQPQHF.

In its sample, this clonotype was seen a few times. The chain's CDR3 is CSASGRAYNEQFF. The CDR3 nucleotides are TGCAGTGCTAGCGGGAGAGCTTACAATGAGCAGTTCTTC. The V gene is TRBV20-1, the J gene TRBJ2-1, with D possibly TRBD2 on 6 matching bases. Between the trimmed V and J ends, which lost 3 bases and 4 bases, there was a span of 10 bases. The CDR3 length is 13 residues. Germline CDR1 reads DFQATT; CDR2 reads SNEGSKA (reference sequence).

The chain combines TRBV6-1 with TRBJ1-2, with 7 bases aligning to TRBD1. The germline CDR1 and CDR2 sequences are MNHNS and SASEGT. The CDR3 has 17 amino acids. J gave up 1 base and V 6 bases, and 14 bases lay outside the gene matches. In DNA form, the CDR3 reads TGTGCCAGCAGCCCCAGATCGGGACAGAATAATAACTATGGCTACACCTTC. This encodes CASSPRSGQNNNYGYTF.

This clonotype was detected a few times. The genes are TRBV4-1 and TRBJ2-1; TRBD1 agrees at 7 bases. In germline, CDR1 is MGHRA, CDR2 YSYEKL. The CDR3 is 12 residues long. V trimming: 5 bases; J trimming: 8 bases; junction bases outside the gene matches: 3. CDR3 protein: CASSRGQDEQFF. CDR3 DNA: TGCGCCAGCAGCAGGGGGCAGGATGAGCAGTTCTTC.

The chain couples TRBV20-1 to TRBJ2-3, with a tentative D call TRBD2 (7 bases). CDR3 length equals 18 residues. The V end lost 0 bases, the J end lost 2 bases, and 21 bases lay between the germline ends. Germline V lookup: CDR1 DFQATT, CDR2 SNEGSKA (reference sequence). The CDR3 sequence is CSARDSEARGGPTDTQYF. The CDR3 DNA reads TGCAGTGCTAGAGATTCTGAGGCCAGGGGAGGGCCCACAGATACGCAGTATTTT.

In this sample, this clonotype turned up many times. The chain uses TRBV3-1 and TRBJ2-3; the match to TRBD2 covers 11 bases. V dropped 0 bases and J dropped 2; count of bases not matched to a gene: 7. Germline V gene sequence: CDR1 LGHDT, CDR2 YNNKEL (reference sequence). The CDR3 runs to 18 residues. The CDR3 region has the DNA TGTGCCAGCAGCCAAGACGCCGGACTAGCGGGTCTCACAGATACGCAGTATTTT. Residues: CASSQDAGLAGLTDTQYF.